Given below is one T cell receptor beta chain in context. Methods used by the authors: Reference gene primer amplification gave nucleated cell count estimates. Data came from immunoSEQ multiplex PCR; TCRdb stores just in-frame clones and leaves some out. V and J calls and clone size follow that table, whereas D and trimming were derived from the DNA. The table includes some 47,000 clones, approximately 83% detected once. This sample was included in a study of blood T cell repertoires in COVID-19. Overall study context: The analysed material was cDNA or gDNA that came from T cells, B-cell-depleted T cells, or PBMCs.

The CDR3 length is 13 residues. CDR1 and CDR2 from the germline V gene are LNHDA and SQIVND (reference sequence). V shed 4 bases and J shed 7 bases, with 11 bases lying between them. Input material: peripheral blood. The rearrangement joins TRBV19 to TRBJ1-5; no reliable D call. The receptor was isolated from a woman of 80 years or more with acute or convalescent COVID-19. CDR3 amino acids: CASSTLFVQPQHF. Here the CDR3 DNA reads TGTGCCAGTAGTACCTTGTTCGTCCAGCCCCAGCATTTT.